This TCR beta chain was observed in a study of beta chain features in type 1 diabetes. Study in general: Age and gender were similar between patients and healthy donors, as were cell yields. Study-wide findings and caveats: All four CD4+ subsets from Type 1 diabetes patients carried moderately but significantly shorter TCRB CDR3s.

This clone was found a few times. Its matching antigen is unknown. This CDR3 has 13 amino acids. V lost 7 bases and J lost 3, with 13 bases in between. Germline-derived CDR1 and CDR2 are MNHEY and SVGAGI. The whole isolated RNA underwent reverse transcription, so sequencing captured expressed TCRB transcripts. About 3.9 million reads on average were seen across naive, central memory and regulatory T cell samples. Repertoires were generated with immunoSEQ multiplex PCR, while TCRdb's copy carries only in-frame clones and drops some. This sample has more than 250,000 clones; 15% occur once, and the top ten carry roughly 0.015%.

J is TRBJ2-7 and V is TRBV6-5; TRBD1 might be the D (5 bases). Input material: naive CD4+ T cells from blood. This clonotype was sampled from a young man with type 1 diabetes. The CDR3 region has the DNA TGTGCCAGCACCCAGGGCCCCGTCTACGAGCAGTACTTC. It translates to CASTQGPVYEQYF.